Sequencing of this TCR beta chain was carried out in a study of beta chain features in type 1 diabetes. Across the study: Summed over all samples, the examined sorted cells came to about 110 million.

The isolated RNA, all of it, was reverse transcribed, so expressed TCRB transcripts were what got sequenced. The method was immunoSEQ multiplex PCR; TCRdb's version includes in-frame clones alone and lacks a portion of them. Of about 900,000 clones listed, 15% to 20% were seen once; the top ten hold 0.02% to 0.03%. Only one heparinised blood draw was taken per donor, and its volume averaged about 120 mL. Based on CD45RO/CCR7/CD25/CD127/CD95/CD27, CD4+ regulatory, stem cell-like memory, naive and central memory cells were sorted. Germline V gives CDR1 MNHEY, CDR2 SVGAGI. V trimming: 5 bases; J trimming: 9 bases; junction bases outside the gene matches: 11. The CDR3 length is 15 residues.

Material: naive CD4+ T cells from blood. The sequence came from a woman aged 18-29 years in good health. The J gene is TRBJ2-1, the V gene TRBV6-5, with TRBD1 matching over 9 bases. The CDR3 loop is CASSKTGTGLLEQFF. CDR3 sequence (DNA): TGTGCCAGCAGTAAAACCGGGACAGGGTTACTTGAGCAGTTCTTC.